A single sample is the source of the 27 T cell receptor beta chains below, sequenced in a study of tumor-infiltrating lymphocytes in primary liver carcinoma. cDNA specific to TCR beta was made from approximately 500 ng of total RNA, with a constant-region primer employed for priming. Researchers made the TCR beta libraries by running three nested multiplex PCR rounds with slightly modified ARM-PCR. TRBV1-TRBV30 forward primers paired with a C-beta reverse primer drove the first two PCR rounds, about 10 cycles each. MiXCR was run by TCRdb on the multiplex PCR reads, yielding one entry per CDR3 protein. This sample has more than 90,000 distinct CDR3 sequences, with under 70% found just once. Each 20-30 mg portion of unsorted bulk tissue served as the source for co-extraction of RNA and DNA. What was sequenced was liver tumor tissue from sampling region 2. Described subset: tumor region T2, inferior pole. All receptors derive from an older woman with primary liver carcinoma and hepatitis B virus infection.

A note on this clonotype: At one end the junction does not follow the germline gene, possibly because of a read error. This rearrangement joins TRBV11-2 to TRBJ2-6, with 7 positions matching TRBD1. Germline CDR1 is SGHAT and CDR2 is FQNNGV. The CDR3 totals 17 residues. The CDR3 DNA follows: TGTGCCAGCAGCCCTTACAGGGGCCGCTCTGGGGCCGACATCCTTACTTTC. Encoded protein: CASSPYRGRSGADILTF.

The table lists this clonotype with a count of one. With a much larger clone just one base away, this may be a read error. CDR3 sequence (DNA): TGTGCCGGCAGCTTAGGACAGGGCTCCGAAGCTTTCTTT. Its translation: CAGSLGQGSEAFF. The rearrangement joins TRBV7-9 to TRBJ1-1; 8 bases match TRBD1. The CDR3 loop spans 13 amino acids. CDR1 SEHNR and CDR2 FQNEAQ come from the germline V gene (reference sequence).

This chain joins TRBV19 and TRBJ2-1, with D tentatively TRBD1 or TRBD2 (5 bases each). Trimming stripped 7 bases from V and 3 bases from J, with 13 bases between. CDR3 size: 14 residues. Germline CDR1 LNHDA, CDR2 SQIVND (reference sequence). In DNA form, the CDR3 reads TGTGCCAGTACAGGGTCAGGAGGCTACAATGAGCAGTTCTTC. This encodes CASTGSGGYNEQFF.

As concerns this clonotype: At one end the junction does not follow the germline gene, possibly because of a read error. V usage is TRBV12-3 or TRBV12-4 and J usage is TRBJ2-1, with TRBD2 matching 10 bases. This CDR3 contains 13 residues. In nucleotides, the CDR3 is TGTGTCAGCAGTCCCGGGACTAGCGCTGAGCTGTTCTTC. This sequence encodes CVSSPGTSAELFF.

V is TRBV9 and J is TRBJ2-1; 8 bases fit TRBD2. V shed 5 bases and J 9 bases; nucleotides not matched to a gene: 13. Germline assignment: CDR1 SGDLS and CDR2 YYNGEE. The CDR3 consists of 15 residues. The CDR3 nucleotides read TGTGCCAGCAGGCGGGGGGAACAGGGTCGCGGTGAGCAGTTCTTC. Its protein is CASRRGEQGRGEQFF.

A word on this clonotype: This likely comes from a read error, as the CDR3 has no conserved phenylalanine or tryptophan at its end. The rearrangement joins TRBV11-1 to TRBJ2-7; the match to TRBD1 covers 7 bases. V was clipped by 4 bases and J by 1 base; unmatched bases: 7. The germline CDR1 and CDR2 sequences are SGHAT and FQDESV (reference sequence). This CDR3 region has 15 residues. The CDR3 region is CASSYPQGPSYEQYL. The DNA for the CDR3 is TGTGCCAGCAGCTATCCACAGGGGCCGTCCTACGAGCAGTACCTC.

About this clonotype itself: A much larger clone lies a single base off, so this may be a read error. This rearrangement joins TRBV28 to TRBJ2-1, with 7 bases identical to TRBD1. The length of the CDR3 is 16 residues. Unmatched junction bases numbered 10, after V lost 2 bases and J lost 6 bases. Germline V gene data show CDR1 as MDHEN and CDR2 as SYDVKM. The CDR3 here is CASSLVRSGGFNEQFF. CDR3 DNA sequence: TGTGCCAGCAGTTTAGTTAGGTCAGGGGGTTTCAATGAGCAGTTCTTC.

V gene TRBV11-2 combines with J gene TRBJ1-5; D call uncertain. Germline V gene lookup returns CDR1 SGHAT and CDR2 FQNNGV. The CDR3 totals 13 residues. Between the trimmed V and J ends, which lost 1 base and 8 bases, there was a span of 9 bases. For the CDR3, the DNA is TGTGCCAGCAGCTTAGTTTCCGGGAAGCCCCAGCATTTT. It translates to CASSLVSGKPQHF.

As concerns this clonotype: Given a much more abundant clone one base away, this may be a read error. This is likely a read error, given that the CDR3 carries no conserved phenylalanine or tryptophan at its end. This chain joins TRBV28 and TRBJ2-2, with 9 bases identical to TRBD1. J gave up 3 bases and V 8 bases, and 10 bases lay outside the gene matches. The CDR3 sequence is 16 residues long. CDR1 and CDR2 from the germline V gene are MDHEN and SYDVKM. The CDR3 loop is CASCPPDRGYTGELFY. CDR3 DNA sequence: TGTGCCAGCTGCCCCCCCGACAGGGGGTACACCGGGGAGCTGTTTTAT.

As concerns this clonotype: A much larger clone sits a single nucleotide away, making a read error possible. The V and J genes are TRBV5-1 and TRBJ1-2; D perhaps matches TRBD1 (5 bases). The CDR3 has 13 amino acids. Germline V gene sequence: CDR1 SGHRS, CDR2 YFSETQ. The V gene lost 2 bases and the J gene lost 6 bases, with 11 bases spanning the gap. The CDR3 nucleotides read TGCGCCAGCAGCTTACGGGGGGAACATGGCTACACCTTC. This gives the protein CASSLRGEHGYTF.

Worth noting for this clonotype: The conserved phenylalanine or tryptophan is not found at the CDR3 terminus, so this likely reflects a read error. Because the CDR3's place on the DNA is in doubt, the DNA is left out and the CDR3 is given as listed by TCRdb. This chain joins TRBV11-2 and TRBJ2-1; the table's D call, TRBD1, was not checked against the DNA. Per germline, CDR1 SGHAT and CDR2 FQNNGV. The CDR3 sequence runs 14 residues, both termini included. The CDR3: CASSLGSSRGEQVL.

Concerning this clonotype: The junction differs from germline at one of its ends, possibly a read error. The gene calls are TRBV5-4 and TRBJ2-7; D may correspond to TRBD1 or TRBD2 (5 bases each). The CDR3 is 13 residues long. Germline loops: CDR1 SGHNT, CDR2 YYREEE (reference sequence). In DNA form, the CDR3 reads TGTGTCAGCAGCCGGGTCAGAGGGGACGAGCAGTACTTC. Protein sequence: CVSSRVRGDEQYF.

With regard to this clonotype: Without the conserved terminal phenylalanine or tryptophan, this CDR3 likely stems from a read error. The CDR3 loop reads CSVEWGTWEQETQYL. CDR3 bases: TGCAGCGTTGAATGGGGGACATGGGAACAAGAGACCCAGTACCTC. V and J are TRBV29-1 and TRBJ2-5; TRBD1 might be the D (6 bases). CDR1 and CDR2 from the germline V gene are SQVTM and ANQGSEA. V gave up 2 bases and J gave up 2 bases, with 15 bases separating them. The CDR3 sequence is 15 residues long.

This clonotype has just a few counts. This clone may be a read error of a much larger clone one base away. The V gene is TRBV5-6, the J gene TRBJ2-7; D might be TRBD1 or TRBD2, each matching 5 bases. This CDR3 region has 14 residues. Germline V gene data show CDR1 as SGHDT and CDR2 as YYEEEE. The CDR3 DNA is TGTGCCAGCAGCTTGATCGGGGCCTCCTACGAGCAGCACTTC. Amino acids: CASSLIGASYEQHF.

This clonotype was recorded at least ten times. The gene calls are TRBV12-3 or TRBV12-4 and TRBJ2-2, with D hard to call. V was pared by 3 bases and J by 4 bases, with 6 bases between. The CDR3 spans 13 residues. The CDR3 DNA sequence: TGTGCCAGCAGTTTGGGCCCCACCGGGGAGCTGTTTTTT. Its protein is CASSLGPTGELFF.

This clonotype was seen just once. This chain links TRBV6-5 with TRBJ1-1; TRBD1 might be the D (6 bases). Per the germline V gene, CDR1 is MNHEY and CDR2 is SVGAGI. The CDR3 is 12 residues long. The germline V and J ends were trimmed by 6 bases and 8 bases, with 13 bases remaining between them. In DNA, the CDR3 is TGTGCCAGCAGATCGCTCGGGACAGAAGCTTTCTTT. This encodes CASRSLGTEAFF.

In the case of this clonotype: This is likely a read error, given that the CDR3 carries no conserved phenylalanine or tryptophan at its end. V and J are TRBV11-2 and TRBJ2-7; a weak D match, TRBD2 (5 bases). V dropped 3 bases and J dropped 8 bases, with 20 bases sitting between them. The germline V gene encodes CDR1 SGHAT and CDR2 FQNNGV. This CDR3 is 15 amino acids long. The CDR3 DNA follows: TGTGCCAGCAGCTTTAATCGGGGAACCTCCTTCAAGCAGTACCTC. Protein sequence: CASSFNRGTSFKQYL.

In DNA form, the CDR3 reads TGTGCCAGCAGTGTACGACCCGATACGCAGTATTTT. Translation: CASSVRPDTQYF. The J gene is TRBJ2-3, the V gene TRBV2; D remains unclear. This CDR3 comprises 12 residues. Germline V lookup: CDR1 SNHLY, CDR2 FYNNEI. The ends were cut back, 4 bases at V and 6 bases at J, with 8 bases in the middle.

This clonotype came up a few times. The rearrangement uses TRBV7-9 and TRBJ2-4, with 12 bases that match TRBD1. The CDR3 loop spans 16 amino acids. CDR1 is SEHNR, CDR2 FQNEAQ, per germline (reference sequence). The V segment lost 1 base and the J segment 9 bases; nucleotides outside the gene matches: 7. The CDR3 DNA reads as TGTGCCAGCAGCTTAGGGGGACAGGGGGCGCGGGGCATTCAGTACTTC. Amino acids: CASSLGGQGARGIQYF.

As to this clonotype: One end of the junction fails to match germline, which may point to a read error. This rearrangement joins TRBV11-3 to TRBJ2-1, with 12 bases matching TRBD2. The CDR3 consists of 15 residues. Germline CDR1 and CDR2: SGHNT and YENEEA. DNA of the CDR3: TGTGTCAGCAGCTTACTAGCGGGGGGTCACAATGAGCAGTTCTTC. Translation gives CVSSLLAGGHNEQFF. Using reference TRBV11-3 and TRBJ2-1 for the parts outside the CDR3, the full variable domain is EAGVVQSPRYKIIEKKQPVAFWCNPISGHNTLYWYLQNLGQGPELLIRYENEEAVDDSQLPKDRFSAERLKGVDSTLKIQPAELGDSAVYLCVSSLLAGGHNEQFFGPGTRLTVL.

This chain joins TRBV10-3 and TRBJ2-1; weak D call: TRBD2 (6 bases). V lost 9 bases, J lost 7 bases, and 13 bases lay in between. The CDR3 is made up of 12 amino acids. Germline CDR1 ENHRY, CDR2 SYGVKD. The CDR3 DNA reads as TGTGCCATGCCTAGCGAAAGGAATGAGCAGTTCTTC. It specifies CAMPSERNEQFF.

Comments on this clonotype: An end of the junction differs from the germline gene, which may be a read error. This chain connects TRBV14 to TRBJ2-1; D is uncertain. The CDR3 totals 15 residues. The germline gives CDR1 SGHDN, CDR2 FVKESK. CDR3 protein: CASSQGTSSHNEQFF. The CDR3 nucleotides read TGTGCCAGCAGCCAAGGAACCAGCTCCCACAACGAGCAGTTCTTC. The full variable domain, with the rest looked up from reference TRBV14 and TRBJ2-1, is EAGVTQFPSHSVIEKGQTVTLRCDPISGHDNLYWYRRVMGKEIKFLLHFVKESKQDESGMPNNRFLAERTGGTYSTLKVQPAELEDSGVYFCASSQGTSSHNEQFFGPGTRLTVL.

This clonotype showed up many times. The V gene is TRBV12-3 or TRBV12-4, the J gene TRBJ1-1, with a tentative D call TRBD1 (5 bases). V was shortened by 4 bases and J by 3 bases, with 6 bases between the two germline ends. The CDR3 contains 12 residues. The CDR3, as DNA: TGTGCCAGCAGTTCAGGGTACACTGAAGCTTTCTTT. This sequence encodes CASSSGYTEAFF.

A note on this clonotype: Since the CDR3 does not end with the conserved phenylalanine or tryptophan, this likely comes from a read error. The chain couples TRBV29-1 to TRBJ2-1, with TRBD2 matching 7 bases. Germline CDR1 and CDR2: SQVTM and ANQGSEA. The CDR3 has 13 residues. In nucleotides, the CDR3 is TGCAACGCTGCGACTAGCCTCTACAATGAGCAGTTCCTC. It translates to CNAATSLYNEQFL.

As regards this clonotype: Compared with germline, one end of the junction differs, possibly owing to a read error. The gene calls are TRBV7-3 and TRBJ2-6; tentative D call: TRBD1 (5 bases). The CDR3 length is 18 residues. Germline assignment: CDR1 SGHTA and CDR2 FQGTGA. CDR3 bases: TGTGCCAGCAGCTTAACTGTGCAGGGTGGTGGTGGGGCCAAGGTCCTGACTTTC. Protein product: CASSLTVQGGGGAKVLTF.

As to this clonotype: One end of the junction varies from germline; a read error may be responsible. The chain is built from TRBV11-2 and TRBJ2-7; 7 nucleotides agree with TRBD2. The CDR3 spans 14 residues. Per germline, CDR1 SGHAT and CDR2 FQNNGV. The CDR3 spells CTSSPSGTDAEQYF. CDR3 DNA: TGCACCAGCAGCCCAAGCGGGACGGATGCCGAGCAGTACTTC.

About this clonotype: A read error may be the cause here, since a much bigger clone is one base away. The conserved final phenylalanine or tryptophan is absent from the CDR3, which likely points to a read error. The gene calls are TRBV14 and TRBJ2-5; D is unresolved. The V and J ends lost 1 base and 5 bases respectively, with 8 bases between them. This CDR3 has 13 residues. CDR1 is SGHDN, CDR2 FVKESK, per germline. CDR3 in amino acids: CASSQGIWETQYL. The CDR3 nucleotides are TGTGCCAGCAGCCAAGGTATCTGGGAGACCCAGTACTTG.